The present TCR beta chain was sequenced within a study of OX40 agonist ivuxolimab in advanced cancers. Germline CDR1 is MNHEY and CDR2 is SMNVEV (reference sequence). The CDR3 is 18 residues long. With V trimmed by 0 bases and J by 7 bases, 10 bases remained unmatched. This table comes from immunoSEQ multiplex PCR, and its TCRdb copy is limited to in-frame clones, with some not included. The profile shows just over 95,000 clones, 70% to 85% of them singletons. Here the sequenced sample was CD4+ or CD8+ T cells sorted from blood, taken in a trial of the OX40 agonist ivuxolimab. This chain links TRBV27 with TRBJ2-1; 12 nucleotides line up with TRBD2. This TCR derives from an adult with an advanced solid tumor such as melanoma, head and neck, liver or kidney cancer. DNA of the CDR3: TGTGCCAGCAGTTTATCGTCGACTAGCGGGAGCCAGTGGAATGAGCAGTTCTTC. Its protein product is CASSLSSTSGSQWNEQFF.